This passage covers 26 T cell receptor beta chains from one sample sequenced in a study of glioma-infiltrating T cells after dendritic cell vaccination. Sequenced by immunoSEQ multiplex PCR; TCRdb stores in-frame clones only, minus some. The top ten hold about 3.2% of the sample, which has about 95,000 clones, 85% to 90% seen once. The sequencing used blood, collected before dendritic cell vaccination. These receptors were obtained from a human donor with glioblastoma.

About this clone: Different DNA sequences within this sample yield the same CDR3. The V gene is TRBV18, the J gene TRBJ2-5; 7 nucleotides line up with TRBD2. Germline trimming cut 0 bases from V and 4 bases from J; bases unmatched to any gene: 2. Germline CDR1 is KGHSH and CDR2 is LQKENI. CDR3 length: 14 amino acids. This CDR3 is CASSPPPGGETQYF. The CDR3 bases are TGTGCCAGCTCACCACCGCCGGGGGGAGAGACCCAGTACTTC. Full variable domain (remainder filled in from reference TRBV18 and TRBJ2-5): NAGVMQNPRHLVRRRGQEARLRCSPMKGHSHVYWYRQLPEEGLKFMVYLQKENIIDESGMPKERFSAEFPKEGPSILRIQQVVRGDSAAYFCASSPPPGGETQYFGPGTRLLVL.

In its sample, this clone was seen once. The chain is built from TRBV6-5 and TRBJ1-1; TRBD1 might be the D (6 bases). The V end was cut by 5 bases, the J end by 4 bases, with 14 bases between. Germline CDR1 and CDR2: MNHEY and SVGAGI. There are 14 residues in the CDR3. As DNA, the CDR3 is TGTGCCAGCAGTACCTACAGGGTGGGCACTGAAGCTTTCTTT. It specifies CASSTYRVGTEAFF.

As concerns this clone: Other DNA sequences within the sample encode an identical CDR3. V usage is TRBV6-5 and J usage is TRBJ2-3; 9 bases are a match to TRBD2. Germline CDR1 is MNHEY and CDR2 is SVGAGI. The ends lost 0 bases at V and 5 bases at J; junction bases unmatched: 3. CDR3 length equals 15 residues. CDR3 sequence: CASSYSRREGDTQYF. CDR3 in DNA: TGTGCCAGCAGTTACTCACGGCGGGAGGGAGATACGCAGTATTTT.

The rearrangement joins TRBV11-3 to TRBJ2-7; tentatively, D is TRBD1 (6 bases). Germline lookup yields CDR1 SGHNT and CDR2 YENEEA. V was cut by 8 bases and J by 0 bases, with 14 bases left in between. This CDR3 has 14 residues. The CDR3 reads CASGRTVYSYEQYF. DNA for the CDR3: TGTGCCAGCGGTAGGACAGTTTACTCCTACGAGCAGTACTTC.

CDR3 sequence (DNA): TGCAGCGTACCGGGACAGGGGGCCTACGAGCAGTACTTC. It encodes CSVPGQGAYEQYF. V and J are TRBV29-1 and TRBJ2-7; 11 positions match TRBD1. Unmatched junction bases numbered 3, after V lost 6 bases and J lost 2 bases. CDR1 and CDR2 from the germline V gene are SQVTM and ANQGSEA. This CDR3 contains 13 residues.

The chain employs TRBV12-5 and TRBJ2-7; D uncertain. The germline V gene encodes CDR1 LGHNT and CDR2 FRNRAP. The CDR3 extends over 11 amino acids. The ends were cut back, 4 bases at V and 6 bases at J, with 7 bases in the middle. Written as DNA, the CDR3 is TGTGCTAGTGGTTATTACTCCGAGCAGTACTTC. Translation gives CASGYYSEQYF.

This chain connects TRBV29-1 to TRBJ1-1; possibly TRBD1 for D (5 bases). This CDR3 contains 13 residues. Germline V CDR1 and CDR2: SQVTM, ANQGSEA. The V gene lost 8 bases and the J gene lost 0 bases, with 13 bases spanning the gap. For the CDR3, the DNA is TGCAGCACACTGACAGACATGAACACTGAAGCTTTCTTT. Its translation is CSTLTDMNTEAFF.

The rearrangement uses TRBV6-5 and TRBJ1-5; D may be TRBD1 (6 bases). The CDR3 length is 15 residues. The germline V and J ends were trimmed by 5 bases and 2 bases, with 13 bases remaining between them. CDR1 is MNHEY, CDR2 SVGAGI, per germline. CDR3 sequence reads: CASSRTGLGNQPQHF. The CDR3 DNA sequence: TGTGCCAGCAGTCGCACAGGGTTGGGCAATCAGCCCCAGCATTTT.

This chain connects TRBV7-2 to TRBJ1-2; possibly TRBD1 for D (6 bases). Trimming took off 5 bases at V and 2 bases at J, with 12 bases between the two ends. There are 14 residues in the CDR3. CDR1 is SGHTA, CDR2 FQGNSA, per germline. CDR3 protein: CASSTHQGNYGYTF. CDR3 sequence (DNA): TGTGCCAGCAGCACCCATCAGGGGAACTATGGCTACACCTTC.

The chain couples TRBV15 to TRBJ2-7; TRBD1 matches 9 bases. Germline CDR1 is LNHNV and CDR2 is YYDKDF (reference sequence). The CDR3 consists of 14 residues. The trim removed 4 bases at V and 4 bases at J, leaving 5 bases unmatched. Here the CDR3 reads CATSNQQGAYEQYF. The CDR3 DNA reads as TGTGCCACCAGCAATCAACAGGGGGCGTACGAGCAGTACTTC.

V is TRBV15 and J is TRBJ1-1; D unresolved. Trimming left V 0 bases short and J 10 bases short, with 9 bases between. The CDR3 is 12 amino acids. The germline CDR1 and CDR2 sequences are LNHNV and YYDKDF (reference sequence). CDR3 sequence reads: CATSRDQFSAFF. The CDR3 region has the DNA TGTGCCACCAGCAGAGACCAGTTTTCAGCTTTCTTT.

The V call is TRBV21-1, the J call TRBJ1-2. TRBV21-1 is marked as a pseudogene. The length of the CDR3 is 18 residues. In DNA form, the CDR3 reads TGTGCCAGCAGCCATACGGGGGGTGGACAGTTAGCTAACTATGGCTACACCTTC. Translated: CASSHTGGGQLANYGYTF.

V is TRBV4-3 and J is TRBJ1-5; D remains ambiguous. V lost 4 bases to trimming and J lost 5 bases, with 12 bases between them. The V gene's germline CDR1 is LGHNA and CDR2 YSLEER. The CDR3 is 14 residues long. The CDR3 here is CASSLTGTDQPQHF. DNA of the CDR3: TGCGCCAGCAGCCTTACGGGAACCGATCAGCCCCAGCATTTT.

In its sample, this clone was seen a few times. The chain uses TRBV6-5 and TRBJ2-2; D is ambiguous. This CDR3 is 14 amino acids long. Germline V gene data show CDR1 as MNHEY and CDR2 as SVGAGI. Trimming took 2 bases from V and 4 from J, leaving 8 bases between them. In DNA, the CDR3 is TGTGCCAGCAGTTACCTGGTCAGCACCGGGGAGCTGTTTTTT. Protein product: CASSYLVSTGELFF.

The V and J genes are TRBV5-4 and TRBJ2-3, with D possibly being TRBD2 (6 bases). The CDR3 totals 15 residues. CDR1 and CDR2 (germline): SGHNT, YYREEE (reference sequence). V was cut by 5 bases and J by 2 bases, with 15 bases left in between. The CDR3 protein is CASRGGPLNTDTQYF. The DNA for the CDR3 is TGTGCCAGCAGGGGGGGACCTCTGAACACAGATACGCAGTATTTT.

V usage is TRBV20-1 and J usage is TRBJ1-2, with TRBD1 matching over 7 bases. The CDR3 totals 11 residues. Unmatched junction bases numbered 4, after V lost 5 bases and J lost 7 bases. Looked up from germline, CDR1 is DFQATT and CDR2 is SNEGSKA (reference sequence). The CDR3 region has the DNA TGCAGTGCTCCGACAGGGCCTGGCTACACCTTC. It specifies CSAPTGPGYTF.

The chain carries TRBV9 and TRBJ2-2, with D possibly matching TRBD1 (6 bases). The germline CDR1 and CDR2 sequences are SGDLS and YYNGEE. V lost 3 bases and J 0 bases, leaving 9 bases between the germline ends. The length of the CDR3 is 15 residues. CDR3 in DNA: TGTGCCAGCAGCGACTGGACAGCGAACACCGGGGAGCTGTTTTTT. This encodes CASSDWTANTGELFF. Together with reference TRBV9 and TRBJ2-2, the CDR3 gives the full variable domain: DSGVTQTPKHLITATGQRVTLRCSPRSGDLSVYWYQQSLDQGLQFLIQYYNGEERAKGNILERFSAQQFPDLHSELNLSSLELGDSALYFCASSDWTANTGELFFGEGSRLTVL.

V and J are TRBV5-1 and TRBJ2-1; 15 bases are a match to TRBD2. The CDR3 is 21 amino acids. V shed 4 bases, J shed 1 base, and the junction held 15 bases outside the gene matches. Germline V lookup: CDR1 SGHRS, CDR2 YFSETQ. The CDR3 DNA reads TGCGCCAGCAGCCAGAGGGGACTAGCGGGGGGCATCGTCGGGTCCTACAATGAGCAGTTCTTC. Protein sequence: CASSQRGLAGGIVGSYNEQFF.

This clone is a singleton in its sample. The J gene is TRBJ2-2, the V gene TRBV27; a possible D gene is TRBD1 (6 bases). In germline, CDR1 is MNHEY, CDR2 SMNVEV (reference sequence). This CDR3 is 12 amino acids long. V lost 6 bases, J lost 6 bases, and 8 bases lay in between. The CDR3 sequence: CASSSGAGELFF. The DNA of the CDR3 is TGTGCCAGCAGCTCAGGGGCCGGGGAGCTGTTTTTT.

This chain uses TRBV23-1 with TRBJ2-3, with 7 bases aligning to TRBD2. TRBV23-1 belongs to the ORF category, with a function that is uncertain. The CDR3 totals 21 residues. J was trimmed by 0 bases and V by 0 bases; bases with no gene match: 18. CDR3 amino acids: CASSQSSRGSHIVTSTDTQYF. In DNA, the CDR3 is TGCGCCAGCAGTCAATCCAGCCGCGGGAGCCATATTGTCACTAGCACAGATACGCAGTATTTT.

This clone was seen a handful of times. This rearrangement joins TRBV19 to TRBJ2-7, with D perhaps matching TRBD1 (5 bases). V was trimmed by 5 bases and J by 4 bases, leaving 15 bases between them. CDR1 is LNHDA, CDR2 SQIVND, per germline (reference sequence). This CDR3 is built from 14 residues. The CDR3 region has the DNA TGTGCCAGTAGTCCCGACAGTCTACAATACGAGCAGTACTTC. Encoded protein: CASSPDSLQYEQYF.

In this sample, this clone turned up a few times. The chain couples TRBV5-4 to TRBJ1-1; D not certain. The CDR3 runs to 14 residues. The germline V gene has CDR1 SGHNT and CDR2 YYREEE (reference sequence). Trimming took off 2 bases at V and 4 bases at J, with 12 bases between the two ends. DNA for the CDR3: TGTGCCAGCAGCTTCTTTGGGGAGGGCACTGAAGCTTTCTTT. As protein: CASSFFGEGTEAFF.

The chain is built from TRBV2 and TRBJ2-5; TRBD2 aligns across 8 bases. V was clipped by 6 bases and J by 5 bases; unmatched bases: 8. Looked up from germline, CDR1 is SNHLY and CDR2 is FYNNEI. The CDR3 sequence is 14 residues long. The CDR3 sequence: CASRYGTSKETQYF. The CDR3 DNA reads TGTGCCAGCAGATACGGGACTAGTAAGGAGACCCAGTACTTC. The whole variable domain, remainder taken from reference TRBV2 and TRBJ2-5, is EPEVTQTPSHQVTQMGQEVILRCVPISNHLYFYWYRQILGQKVEFLVSFYNNEISEKSEIFDDQFSVERPDGSNFTLKIRSTKLEDSAMYFCASRYGTSKETQYFGPGTRLLVL.

This sequence joins TRBV4-1 and TRBJ2-5; D perhaps matches TRBD2 (7 bases). The CDR3 runs 18 residues. Between the trimmed V and J ends, which lost 4 bases and 1 base, there was a span of 22 bases. The germline V gene encodes CDR1 MGHRA and CDR2 YSYEKL. For the CDR3, the DNA is TGCGCCAGCAGCCCGGCCCCTAGCGGCCGGGGGGCCCAAGAGACCCAGTACTTC. Protein: CASSPAPSGRGAQETQYF.

This sequence joins TRBV19 and TRBJ2-6, with D possibly being TRBD1 (6 bases). There are 18 residues in the CDR3. The V end was cut by 7 bases, the J end by 1 base, with 20 bases between. Looked up from germline, CDR1 is LNHDA and CDR2 is SQIVND (reference sequence). CDR3 sequence (DNA): TGTGCCAGTATGGGGGCAGGGTTAGTCTTGTCTGGGGCCAACGTCCTGACTTTC. This codes for CASMGAGLVLSGANVLTF.

The genes are TRBV18 and TRBJ2-5, with a possible D match to TRBD2 (6 bases). This CDR3 region has 13 residues. The V gene's germline CDR1 is KGHSH and CDR2 LQKENI. The V gene lost 6 bases and the J gene lost 2 bases, with 10 bases spanning the gap. Written as DNA, the CDR3 is TGTGCCAGCTCGCGGGGCCAGCAAGAGACCCAGTACTTC. Residues: CASSRGQQETQYF.